This T cell receptor (beta chain) was identified during a study of cytomegalovirus exposure and HLA in healthy donors. V was cut by 6 bases and J by 0 bases, with 15 bases left in between. This CDR3 has 15 residues. In germline, CDR1 is LGHNA, CDR2 YSLEER. The PCR contained 60 Vbeta and 13 Jbeta primers. Data came from immunoSEQ multiplex PCR; TCRdb stores just in-frame clones and leaves some out. The data show under 150,000 clones, about 80% seen once. Donors in the study were healthy people who gave bone marrow. When sampled, the donors appeared nominally healthy, though they likely had unrecorded immune exposures. To note about this clone: The target antigen is unknown.

Study observations and caveats: The presence/absence work took it that sequencing depth was about the same across donors. TCR beta chain V- and J-gene trimming was linked, in a later analysis, to a missense variant in DCLRE1C.

The TCR sequence derives from a boy aged 2 to 10 in good health and CMV-seronegative. Input material: PBMCs. The V and J genes are TRBV4-3 and TRBJ2-7, with D perhaps TRBD1 (6 bases). The CDR3 loop is CASSPRRGSSYEQYF. As DNA, the CDR3 is TGCGCCAGCAGTCCGCGCAGGGGAAGCTCCTACGAGCAGTACTTC.